A selection of T cell receptor beta chains follows, all from one sample in a study of PD-1 blockade in mismatch repair-deficient tumors. Clones were sequenced by immunoSEQ multiplex PCR, and TCRdb holds only the in-frame ones, with some missing. The sample holds about 68,000 clones, around 80% seen once. The sequenced sample was peripheral blood, obtained 2 weeks after starting pembrolizumab. The receptors come from an adult with mismatch repair-deficient cancer. Each CDR3 is given with its conserved first and last residue. D genes are given only for firm matches. Size is stated for part of the rows, as once, few or many counts, or as a class when the clone is expanded.

v_gene,j_gene,abundance,d_gene,CDR3nt,CDR3aa
TRBV6-1,TRBJ2-3,NA,TRBD2,TGTGCCAGCAGGCGGACTAGCGGGAGACAAGATACGCAGTATTTT,CASRRTSGRQDTQYF
TRBV2,TRBJ2-7,NA,NA,TGTGCCAGCAGTGGGAACGGGAGAAGCTCCTACGAGCAGTACTTC,CASSGNGRSSYEQYF
TRBV5-1,TRBJ2-2,NA,TRBD2,TGCGCCAGCAGCCCGTGGACTAGCGGGATCCTCCTAACCGGGGAGCTGTTTTTT,CASSPWTSGILLTGELFF
TRBV19,TRBJ1-5,NA,TRBD1,TGTGCCAGTAGTCAAGACAGGGTTGGCAATCAGCCCCAGCATTTT,CASSQDRVGNQPQHF
TRBV15,TRBJ1-2,NA,NA,TGTGCCACCAGCAGAGTGATGGAGGAATATGGCTACACCTTC,CATSRVMEEYGYTF
TRBV5-3,TRBJ2-7,NA,TRBD2,TGTGCCAGAAGCTTAAATAGCGGGAGGGCCGACGAGCAGTACTTC,CARSLNSGRADEQYF
TRBV11-1,TRBJ1-2,NA,NA,TGTGCCAGCAGCACGAGCGGAGGGGTCTACGGCTACACCTTC,CASSTSGGVYGYTF
TRBV2,TRBJ1-5,NA,NA,TGTGCCAGCAGTGGGACAAATAGCAATCAGCCCCAGCATTTT,CASSGTNSNQPQHF
TRBV19,TRBJ1-3,few,TRBD1,TGTGCCACCGAAAACCAGGGGGCTAGAAACACCATATATTTT,CATENQGARNTIYF
TRBV4-3,TRBJ2-7,NA,TRBD1,TGCGCCAGCAGCCAAGATGGGGCCCCAGGGGGCTACGAGCAGTACTTC,CASSQDGAPGGYEQYF
TRBV7-8,TRBJ2-7,NA,TRBD2,TGTGCCAGCAGCTTAATCGCTACCGGGAGGGCCTACGAGCAGTACTTC,CASSLIATGRAYEQYF
TRBV6-1,TRBJ1-3,once,TRBD1,TGTGCCAGCAGGCAAGACAGGGGCTCTGGAAACACCATATATTTT,CASRQDRGSGNTIYF
TRBV7-9,TRBJ2-3,NA,TRBD1,TGTGCCAGCAGCACGACAGGGGGATACACAGATACGCAGTATTTT,CASSTTGGYTDTQYF
TRBV7-2,TRBJ1-2,NA,NA,TGTGCCAGCAGCGCCCTGATCGGAATCTATGGCTACACCTTC,CASSALIGIYGYTF
TRBV15,TRBJ1-4,NA,NA,TGTGCCACCAGCAGACCGAAAACAGGGACTAATGAAAAACTGTTTTTT,CATSRPKTGTNEKLFF
TRBV5-4,TRBJ2-3,NA,NA,TGTGCCAGCCACCAGAAAATCAGCACAGATACGCAGTATTTT,CASHQKISTDTQYF
TRBV6-1,TRBJ2-7,NA,TRBD2,TGTGCCACCGAAGGGAGACTAGCTGGCGAGCAGTACTTC,CATEGRLAGEQYF